One T cell receptor beta chain is described in this entry. This entry is derived from a study of blood T cell repertoires in COVID-19. Study-wide background: Acute-phase and convalescent COVID-19 samples originated in the United States, Italy and Spain. In each case, the material was cDNA or gDNA derived from T cells, B-cell-depleted T cells, or PBMCs.

The trim removed 4 bases at V and 5 bases at J, leaving 3 bases unmatched. The CDR3 is 14 amino acids. Germline loops: CDR1 LGHDT, CDR2 YNNKEL (reference sequence). Per the study methods: Quantification of nucleated cells was approximated via reference gene primer amplification. Assay used: immunoSEQ multiplex PCR; TCRdb lists only in-frame clones, some missing. V and J calls and clone size come straight from that table; D and trimming were deduced from the DNA. The sample lists about 240,000 clones, about four fifths occurring once. Sequencing used peripheral blood. This clonotype was obtained from a woman older than 75 with acute or convalescent COVID-19. The rearrangement uses TRBV3-1 (or the pseudogene TRBV3-2) and TRBJ1-4; 8 nucleotides agree with TRBD1. The DNA for the CDR3 is TGTGCCAGCAGCCCACGGACAGGGAATGAAAAACTGTTTTTT. Protein product: CASSPRTGNEKLFF.